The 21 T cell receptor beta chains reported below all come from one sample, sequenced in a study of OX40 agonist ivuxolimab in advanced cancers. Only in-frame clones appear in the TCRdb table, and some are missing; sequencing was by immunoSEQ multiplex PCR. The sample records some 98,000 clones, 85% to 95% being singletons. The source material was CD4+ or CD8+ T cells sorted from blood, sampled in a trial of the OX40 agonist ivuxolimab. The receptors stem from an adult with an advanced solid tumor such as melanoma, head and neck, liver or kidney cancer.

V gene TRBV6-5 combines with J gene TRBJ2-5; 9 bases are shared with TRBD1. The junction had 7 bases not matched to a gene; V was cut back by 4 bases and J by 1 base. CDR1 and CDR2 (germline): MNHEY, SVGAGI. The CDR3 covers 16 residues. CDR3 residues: CASSSQGALVQETQYF. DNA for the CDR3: TGTGCCAGCAGTTCACAGGGGGCCCTCGTCCAAGAGACCCAGTACTTC.

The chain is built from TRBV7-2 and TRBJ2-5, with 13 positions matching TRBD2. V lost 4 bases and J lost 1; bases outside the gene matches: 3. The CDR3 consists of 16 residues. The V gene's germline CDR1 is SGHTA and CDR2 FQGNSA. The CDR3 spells CASSSRTSGGQETQYF. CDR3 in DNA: TGTGCCAGCAGCTCCAGGACTAGCGGGGGCCAAGAGACCCAGTACTTC.

The CDR3 loop reads CASSESRGGRYNEQFF. The CDR3 nucleotides are TGTGCCAGCAGTGAATCCCGGGGGGGGCGGTACAATGAGCAGTTCTTC. The chain recombines TRBV25-1 with TRBJ2-1, with 8 bases that match TRBD2. The J segment lost 4 bases and the V segment lost 1 base, leaving 6 bases of the junction unmatched. The CDR3 is 16 amino acids. Germline CDR1 reads MGHDK; CDR2 reads SYGVNS. Complete variable domain (other parts from reference TRBV25-1 and TRBJ2-1): EADIYQTPRYLVIGTGKKITLECSQTMGHDKMYWYQQDPGMELHLIHYSYGVNSTEKGDLSSESTVSRIRTEHFPLTLESARPSHTSQYLCASSESRGGRYNEQFFGPGTRLTVL.

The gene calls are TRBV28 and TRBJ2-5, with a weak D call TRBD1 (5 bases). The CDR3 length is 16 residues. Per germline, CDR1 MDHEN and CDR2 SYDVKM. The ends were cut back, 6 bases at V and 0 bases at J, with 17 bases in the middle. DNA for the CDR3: TGTGCCAGCAGCCCTACTTCCAACAGGTACCAAGAGACCCAGTACTTC. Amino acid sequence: CASSPTSNRYQETQYF.

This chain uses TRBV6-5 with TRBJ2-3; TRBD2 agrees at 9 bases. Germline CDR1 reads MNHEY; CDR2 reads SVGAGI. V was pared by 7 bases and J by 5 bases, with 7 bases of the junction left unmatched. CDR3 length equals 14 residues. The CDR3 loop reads CASKGAGGQDTQYF. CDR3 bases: TGTGCCAGCAAGGGTGCGGGGGGGCAAGATACGCAGTATTTT.

The CDR3 DNA reads TGTGCCACGGAAGCACCACAGGGTTTCAACACCGGGGAGCTGTTTTTT. This codes for CATEAPQGFNTGELFF. The rearrangement uses TRBV28 and TRBJ2-2, with TRBD1 as a possible D gene (6 bases). Germline CDR1 is MDHEN and CDR2 is SYDVKM. CDR3 size: 16 residues. V shed 10 bases and J shed 2 bases, with 20 bases lying between them.

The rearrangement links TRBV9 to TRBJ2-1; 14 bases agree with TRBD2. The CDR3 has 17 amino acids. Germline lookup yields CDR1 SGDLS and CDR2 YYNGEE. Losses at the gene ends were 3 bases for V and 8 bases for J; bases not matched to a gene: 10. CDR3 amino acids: CASSARGLAGDMDEQFF. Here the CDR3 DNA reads TGTGCCAGCAGCGCCAGGGGACTAGCGGGAGATATGGATGAGCAGTTCTTC.

The CDR3: CAWSSRGVGDTQYF. The CDR3 DNA sequence: TGTGCCTGGAGTTCCAGGGGAGTTGGAGATACGCAGTATTTT. V gene TRBV30 combines with J gene TRBJ2-3; weak D call: TRBD1 (6 bases). CDR1 is GTSNPN, CDR2 SVGIG, per germline (reference sequence). This CDR3 has 14 residues. V was trimmed by 2 bases and J by 5 bases, leaving 14 bases between them. The full variable domain, its missing parts supplied by reference TRBV30 and TRBJ2-3, is SQTIHQWPATLVQPVGSPLSLECTVEGTSNPNLYWYRQAAGRGLQLLFYSVGIGQISSEVPQNLSASRPQDRQFILSSKKLLLSDSGFYLCAWSSRGVGDTQYFGPGTRLTVL.

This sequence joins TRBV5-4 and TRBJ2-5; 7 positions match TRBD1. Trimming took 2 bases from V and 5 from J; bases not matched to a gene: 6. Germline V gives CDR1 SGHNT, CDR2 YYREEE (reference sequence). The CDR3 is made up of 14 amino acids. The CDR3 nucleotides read TGTGCCAGCAGCTTACAGGGGAATCAGGAGACCCAGTACTTC. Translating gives CASSLQGNQETQYF. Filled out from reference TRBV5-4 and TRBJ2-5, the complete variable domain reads ETGVTQSPTHLIKTRGQQVTLRCSSQSGHNTVSWYQQALGQGPQFIFQYYREEENGRGNFPPRFSGLQFPNYSSELNVNALELDDSALYLCASSLQGNQETQYFGPGTRLLVL.

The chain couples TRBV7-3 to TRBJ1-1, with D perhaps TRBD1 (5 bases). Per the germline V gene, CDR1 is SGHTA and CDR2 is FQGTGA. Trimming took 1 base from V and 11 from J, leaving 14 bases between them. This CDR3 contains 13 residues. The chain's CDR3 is CASSLRKGTGAFF. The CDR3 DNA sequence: TGTGCCAGCAGCTTAAGAAAGGGGACTGGGGCTTTCTTT.

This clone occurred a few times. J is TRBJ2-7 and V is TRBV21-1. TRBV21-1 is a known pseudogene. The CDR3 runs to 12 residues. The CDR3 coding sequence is TGTGCCACCCTACCGCTCAGATTCGAGCAGTACGTC. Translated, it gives CATLPLRFEQYV.

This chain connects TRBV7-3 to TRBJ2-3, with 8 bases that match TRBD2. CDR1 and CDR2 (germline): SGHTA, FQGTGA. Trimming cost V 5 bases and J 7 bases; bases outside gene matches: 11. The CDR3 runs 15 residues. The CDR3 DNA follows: TGTGCCAGCAGCCTAAGCGGGAGCGTCCCTCATACGCAGTATTTT. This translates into CASSLSGSVPHTQYF. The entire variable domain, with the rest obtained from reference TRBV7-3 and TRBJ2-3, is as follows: GAGVSQTPSNKVTEKGKYVELRCDPISGHTALYWYRQSLGQGPEFLIYFQGTGAADDSGLPNDRFFAVRPEGSVSTLKIQRTERGDSAVYLCASSLSGSVPHTQYFGPGTRLTVL.

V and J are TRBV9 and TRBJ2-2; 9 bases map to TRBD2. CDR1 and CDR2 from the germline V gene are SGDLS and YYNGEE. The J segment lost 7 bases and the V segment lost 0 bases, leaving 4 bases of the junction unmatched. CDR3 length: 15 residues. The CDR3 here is CASSVVSGSVGELFF. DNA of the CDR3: TGTGCCAGCAGCGTAGTTAGCGGGAGCGTCGGGGAGCTGTTTTTT.

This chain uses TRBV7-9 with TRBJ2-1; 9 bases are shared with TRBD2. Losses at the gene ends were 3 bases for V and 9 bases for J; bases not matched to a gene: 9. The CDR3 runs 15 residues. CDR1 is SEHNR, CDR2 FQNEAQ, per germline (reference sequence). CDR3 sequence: CASSFGIAGAGEQFF. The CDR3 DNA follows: TGTGCCAGCAGCTTCGGGATAGCGGGAGCAGGTGAGCAGTTCTTC.

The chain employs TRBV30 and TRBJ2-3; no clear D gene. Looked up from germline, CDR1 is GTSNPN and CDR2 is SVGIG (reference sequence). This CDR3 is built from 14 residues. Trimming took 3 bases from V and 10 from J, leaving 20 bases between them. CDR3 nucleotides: TGTGCCTGGAGCGCTGGAACCCTTTCCCTCGCGCAGTATTTT. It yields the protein CAWSAGTLSLAQYF.

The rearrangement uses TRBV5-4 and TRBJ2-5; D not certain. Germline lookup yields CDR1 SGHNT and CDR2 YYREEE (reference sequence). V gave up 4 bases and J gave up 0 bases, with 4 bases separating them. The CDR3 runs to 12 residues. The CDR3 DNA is TGTGCCAGCAGCACGTACCAAGAGACCCAGTACTTC. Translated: CASSTYQETQYF.

Here the CDR3 DNA reads TGTGCCAGCAGTGAACAAGGCAGGGGAAGCACAGATACGCAGTATTTT. Translation gives CASSEQGRGSTDTQYF. This rearrangement joins TRBV25-1 to TRBJ2-3; possible D gene TRBD1, 6 bases. The CDR3 length is 16 residues. V was trimmed by 2 bases and J by 0 bases, leaving 12 bases between them. CDR1 MGHDK and CDR2 SYGVNS come from the germline V gene.

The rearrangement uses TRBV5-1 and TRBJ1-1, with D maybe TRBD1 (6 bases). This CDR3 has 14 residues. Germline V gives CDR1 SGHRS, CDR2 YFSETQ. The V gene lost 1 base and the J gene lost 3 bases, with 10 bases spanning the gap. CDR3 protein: CASSLNAGDTEAFF. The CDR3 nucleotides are TGCGCCAGCAGCTTGAACGCAGGGGACACTGAAGCTTTCTTT.

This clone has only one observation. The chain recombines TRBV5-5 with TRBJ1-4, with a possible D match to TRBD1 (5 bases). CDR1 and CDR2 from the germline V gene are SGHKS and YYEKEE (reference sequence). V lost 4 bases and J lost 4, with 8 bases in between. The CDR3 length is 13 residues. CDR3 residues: CASSPDSNEKLFF. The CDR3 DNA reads TGTGCCAGCAGCCCCGACAGTAATGAAAAACTGTTTTTT.

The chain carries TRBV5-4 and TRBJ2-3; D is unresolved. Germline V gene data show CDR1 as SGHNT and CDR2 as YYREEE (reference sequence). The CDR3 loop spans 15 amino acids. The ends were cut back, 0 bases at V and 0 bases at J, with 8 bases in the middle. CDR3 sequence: CASSLGSLSTDTQYF. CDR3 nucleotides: TGTGCCAGCAGCTTGGGCAGCCTAAGCACAGATACGCAGTATTTT.

In DNA form, the CDR3 reads TGTGCCTGGAGTGTAAGAGGGGCCCAGCCCCAGCATTTT. Amino acids: CAWSVRGAQPQHF. The chain employs TRBV30 and TRBJ1-5, with a possible D match to TRBD1 (5 bases). Germline CDR1 and CDR2: GTSNPN and SVGIG (reference sequence). The CDR3 sequence is 13 residues long. Trimming took 0 bases from V and 7 from J, leaving 10 bases between them.